Listed below are T cell receptor beta chains from one sample, sequenced in a study of blood T cells in healthy people across ages. Using its own MiXCR run on the 5' RACE reads, TCRdb lists one record per CDR3 protein. The data show over a million distinct CDR3 sequences, about 40% seen once. What was sequenced was blood. The receptor source for this set is a woman aged 18-29 years in good health. Both conserved end residues are part of each CDR3. The D gene is left open where the match is weak. A row's size may be missing; if present it is once, few, many or a size class.

v_call	clone_size	j_call	d_call	cdr3_aa	cdr3_nt
TRBV20-1	many	TRBJ2-7	NA	CSATGTSTNYEQYF	TGCAGTGCCACCGGGACTTCAACCAACTACGAGCAGTACTTC
TRBV27	few	TRBJ1-1	NA	CASSLSAGMNTEAFF	TGTGCCAGCAGTTTATCAGCAGGGATGAACACTGAAGCTTTCTTT
TRBV5-6	NA	TRBJ2-7	NA	CASSLSDYNEQYF	TGTGCCAGCAGCTTGTCGGATTACAATGAGCAGTACTTC
TRBV7-9	few	TRBJ1-2	NA	CASSFDSSYYGYTF	TGTGCCAGCAGCTTCGACAGCAGTTACTATGGCTACACCTTC
TRBV11-2	few	TRBJ1-1	TRBD1	CASSSQGATEAFF	TGTGCCAGCAGCTCCCAGGGGGCGACTGAAGCTTTCTTT
TRBV29-1	few	TRBJ1-2	TRBD1	CSVKRQGADYGYTF	TGCAGCGTTAAACGACAGGGCGCCGACTATGGCTACACCTTC
TRBV20-1	NA	TRBJ1-1	NA	CSVGDMNTEAFF	TGCAGTGTAGGGGACATGAACACTGAAGCTTTCTTT
TRBV6-1	NA	TRBJ1-2	NA	CASSARPGYTF	TGTGCCAGCAGTGCGAGACCTGGCTACACCTTC
TRBV7-8	NA	TRBJ2-7	NA	CASSLVASYEQYF	TGTGCCAGCAGCTTAGTTGCATCCTACGAGCAGTACTTC
TRBV20-1	NA	TRBJ2-5	TRBD1	CSAGQGASSFETQYF	TGCAGTGCTGGGCAGGGGGCCTCATCGTTTGAGACCCAGTACTTC
TRBV12-3/TRBV12-4	NA	TRBJ1-1	NA	CASSQGLGGVNTGAFF	TGTGCCAGCAGCCAAGGGTTAGGGGGGGTGAACACTGGAGCTTTCTTT
TRBV29-1	NA	TRBJ1-2	NA	CSVDGQSWVGYTF	TGCAGCGTTGATGGACAGTCCTGGGTTGGCTACACCTTC
TRBV28	NA	TRBJ2-7	NA	CASIGTVTYEQYF	TGTGCCAGCATAGGTACGGTTACCTACGAGCAGTACTTC
TRBV5-1	NA	TRBJ2-3	NA	CASSLVRVGTDTQYF	TGCGCCAGCAGCTTGGTGCGGGTTGGCACAGATACGCAGTATTTT
TRBV7-2	NA	TRBJ2-2	TRBD2	CASSASGGGTGELFF	TGTGCCAGCAGCGCAAGCGGGGGGGGGACCGGGGAGCTGTTTTTT
TRBV5-1	NA	TRBJ2-7	NA	CASSLAPREVYEQYF	TGCGCCAGCAGCTTGGCCCCCAGGGAAGTCTACGAGCAGTACTTC
TRBV7-2	NA	TRBJ2-2	NA	CASSWSGHGPGELFF	TGTGCCAGCAGCTGGAGCGGGCATGGGCCCGGGGAGCTGTTTTTT
TRBV2	few	TRBJ2-3	NA	CASLSGEGTDTQYF	TGTGCCAGCCTCTCGGGGGAAGGGACAGATACGCAGTATTTT
TRBV4-1	few	TRBJ2-1	NA	CASSQDTLVGNEQFF	TGCGCCAGCAGCCAAGATACGCTAGTGGGGAATGAGCAGTTCTTC
TRBV7-9	NA	TRBJ2-3	NA	CASSLAVDYSSTDTQYF	TGTGCCAGCAGCTTAGCGGTGGACTACTCTAGCACAGATACGCAGTATTTT
TRBV12-3/TRBV12-4	NA	TRBJ2-1	NA	CASSIKGNEQFF	TGTGCCAGCAGCATCAAAGGCAATGAGCAGTTCTTC
TRBV6-1	NA	TRBJ1-4	NA	CASTPGWGTTNEKLFF	TGTGCCAGCACCCCTGGTTGGGGGACAACTAATGAAAAACTGTTTTTT
TRBV20-1	NA	TRBJ1-2	NA	CSATRGVAYGYTF	TGCAGTGCCACGAGAGGGGTCGCCTATGGCTACACCTTC
TRBV5-6	NA	TRBJ2-7	NA	CASSFMPGSSYEQYF	TGTGCCAGCAGCTTCATGCCGGGGTCCTCCTACGAGCAGTACTTC
TRBV12-3/TRBV12-4	NA	TRBJ2-6	NA	CASRGGARANVLTF	TGTGCCAGCAGGGGAGGCGCTAGGGCCAACGTCCTGACTTTC
TRBV28	few	TRBJ1-2	NA	CASSAAGPSYGYTF	TGTGCCAGCAGTGCGGCAGGGCCGTCCTATGGCTACACCTTC
TRBV4-1	NA	TRBJ2-1	TRBD2	CASSQRSGGAYNEQFF	TGCGCCAGCAGCCAGAGATCCGGGGGGGCCTACAATGAGCAGTTCTTC
TRBV6-6	NA	TRBJ1-2	TRBD1	CASSPDRVSLEGYTF	TGTGCCAGCAGTCCGGACAGGGTTTCCTTGGAGGGCTACACCTTC
TRBV27	few	TRBJ2-7	NA	CASMGGLDEQYF	TGTGCCAGCATGGGGGGTCTTGACGAGCAGTACTTC